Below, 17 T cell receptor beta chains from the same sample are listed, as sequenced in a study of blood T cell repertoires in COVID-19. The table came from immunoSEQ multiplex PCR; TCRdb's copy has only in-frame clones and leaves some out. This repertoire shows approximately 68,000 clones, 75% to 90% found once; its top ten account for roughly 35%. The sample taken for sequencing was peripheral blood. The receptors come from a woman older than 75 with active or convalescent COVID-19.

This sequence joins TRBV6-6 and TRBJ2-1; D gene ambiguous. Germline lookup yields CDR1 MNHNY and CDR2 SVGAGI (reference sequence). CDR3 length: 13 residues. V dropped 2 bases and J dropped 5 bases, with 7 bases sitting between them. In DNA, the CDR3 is TGTGCCAGCAGTTACAAAAGAGACAATGAGCAGTTCTTC. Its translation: CASSYKRDNEQFF.

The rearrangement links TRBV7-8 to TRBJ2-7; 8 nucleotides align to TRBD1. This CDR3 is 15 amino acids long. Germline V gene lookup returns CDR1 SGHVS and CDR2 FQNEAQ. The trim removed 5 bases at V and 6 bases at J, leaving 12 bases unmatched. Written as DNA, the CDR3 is TGTGCCAGCAGCAACGCCGCAGGGGGCGCGGGCGAGCAGTACTTC. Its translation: CASSNAAGGAGEQYF. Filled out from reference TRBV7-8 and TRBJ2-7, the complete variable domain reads GAGVSQSPRYKVAKRGQDVALRCDPISGHVSLFWYQQALGQGPEFLTYFQNEAQLDKSGLPSDRFFAERPEGSVSTLKIQRTQQEDSAVYLCASSNAAGGAGEQYFGPGTRLTVT.

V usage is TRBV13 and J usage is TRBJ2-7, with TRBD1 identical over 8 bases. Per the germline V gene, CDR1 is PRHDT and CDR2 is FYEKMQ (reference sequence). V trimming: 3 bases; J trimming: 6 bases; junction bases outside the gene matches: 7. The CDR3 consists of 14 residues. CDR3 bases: TGTGCCAGCAGCTTGGACAGGGTTAGCGGCGAGCAGTACTTC. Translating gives CASSLDRVSGEQYF. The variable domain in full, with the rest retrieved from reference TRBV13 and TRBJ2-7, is AAGVIQSPRHLIKEKRETATLKCYPIPRHDTVYWYQQGPGQDPQFLISFYEKMQSDKGSIPDRFSAQQFSDYHSELNMSSLELGDSALYFCASSLDRVSGEQYFGPGTRLTVT.

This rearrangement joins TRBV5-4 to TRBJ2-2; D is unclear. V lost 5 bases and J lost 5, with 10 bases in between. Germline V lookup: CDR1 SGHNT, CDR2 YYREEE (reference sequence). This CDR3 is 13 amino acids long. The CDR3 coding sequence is TGTGCCAGCAGTTTGACGGTGACCGGGGAGCTGTTTTTT. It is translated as CASSLTVTGELFF.

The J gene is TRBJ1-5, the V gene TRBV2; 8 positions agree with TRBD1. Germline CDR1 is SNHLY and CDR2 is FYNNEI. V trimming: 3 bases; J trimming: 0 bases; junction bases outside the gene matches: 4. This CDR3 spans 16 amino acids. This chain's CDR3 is CASSDFTGGSNQPQHF. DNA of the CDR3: TGTGCCAGCAGTGATTTTACAGGGGGTAGCAATCAGCCCCAGCATTTT.

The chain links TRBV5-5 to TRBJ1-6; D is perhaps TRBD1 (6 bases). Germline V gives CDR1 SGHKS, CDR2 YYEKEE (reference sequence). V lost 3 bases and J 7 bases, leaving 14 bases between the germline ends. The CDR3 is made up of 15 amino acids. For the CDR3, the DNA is TGTGCCAGCAGCTCCTACGACAGGAGAAATTCACCCCTCCACTTT. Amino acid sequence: CASSSYDRRNSPLHF.

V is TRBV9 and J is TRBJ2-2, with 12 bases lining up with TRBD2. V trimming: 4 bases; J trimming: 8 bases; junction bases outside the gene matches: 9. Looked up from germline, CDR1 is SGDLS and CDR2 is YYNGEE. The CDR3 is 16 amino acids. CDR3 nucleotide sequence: TGTGCCAGCAGCACCCGGACTAGCGGGGTTAAGGGGGAGCTGTTTTTT. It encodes CASSTRTSGVKGELFF.

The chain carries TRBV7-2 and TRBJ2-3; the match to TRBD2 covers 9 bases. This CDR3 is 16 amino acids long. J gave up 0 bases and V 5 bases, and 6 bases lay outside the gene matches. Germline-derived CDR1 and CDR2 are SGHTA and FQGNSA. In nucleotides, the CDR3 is TGTGCCAGCAGCCGCCGGGCGGGGGGGAGCACAGATACGCAGTATTTT. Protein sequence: CASSRRAGGSTDTQYF.

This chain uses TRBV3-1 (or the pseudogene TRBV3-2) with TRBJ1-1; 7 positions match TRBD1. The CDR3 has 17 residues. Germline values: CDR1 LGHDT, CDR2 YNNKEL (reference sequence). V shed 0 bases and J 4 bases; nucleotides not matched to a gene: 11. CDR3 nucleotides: TGTGCCAGCAGCCAAGAGGCCGGATCTAACAGGGGCACTGAAGCTTTCTTT. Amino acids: CASSQEAGSNRGTEAFF.

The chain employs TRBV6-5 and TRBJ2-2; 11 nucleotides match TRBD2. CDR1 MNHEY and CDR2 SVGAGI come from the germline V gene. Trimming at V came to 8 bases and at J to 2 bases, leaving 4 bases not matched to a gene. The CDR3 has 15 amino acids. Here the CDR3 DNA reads TGTGCCAGCCGGCTAGCGGGGGGAAACACCGGGGAGCTGTTTTTT. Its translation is CASRLAGGNTGELFF.

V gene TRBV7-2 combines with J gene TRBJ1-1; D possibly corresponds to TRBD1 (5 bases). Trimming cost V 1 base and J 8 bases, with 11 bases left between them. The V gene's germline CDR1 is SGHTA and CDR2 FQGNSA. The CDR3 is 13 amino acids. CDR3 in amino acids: CASSLGGTIEAFF. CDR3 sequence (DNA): TGTGCCAGCAGCTTAGGGGGCACTATCGAAGCTTTCTTT.

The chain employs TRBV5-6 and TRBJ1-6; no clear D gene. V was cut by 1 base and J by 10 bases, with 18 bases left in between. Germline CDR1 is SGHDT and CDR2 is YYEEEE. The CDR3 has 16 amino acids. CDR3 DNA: TGTGCCAGCAGCTTGAGGTTCCAGGTGTTGAGATCACCCCTCCACTTT. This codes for CASSLRFQVLRSPLHF.

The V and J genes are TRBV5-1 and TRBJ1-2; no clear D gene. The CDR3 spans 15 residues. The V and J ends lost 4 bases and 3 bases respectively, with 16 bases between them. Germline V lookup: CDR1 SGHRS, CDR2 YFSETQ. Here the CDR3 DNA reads TGCGCCAGCAGCGAGCCGGGTATGTGGGACTATGGCTACACCTTC. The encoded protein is CASSEPGMWDYGYTF. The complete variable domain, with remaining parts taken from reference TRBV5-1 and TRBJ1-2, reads KAGVTQTPRYLIKTRGQQVTLSCSPISGHRSVSWYQQTPGQGLQFLFEYFSETQRNKGNFPGRFSGRQFSNSRSEMNVSTLELGDSALYLCASSEPGMWDYGYTFGSGTRLTVV.

The CDR3 DNA is TGTGCCAGCAGTTCCAACGTTCAGGGGCTCCAGCCCCAGCATTTT. The encoded protein is CASSSNVQGLQPQHF. This chain links TRBV28 with TRBJ1-5, with D maybe TRBD1 (6 bases). This CDR3 comprises 15 residues. The V end lost 4 bases, the J end lost 7 bases, and 17 bases lay between the germline ends. Germline V lookup: CDR1 MDHEN, CDR2 SYDVKM.

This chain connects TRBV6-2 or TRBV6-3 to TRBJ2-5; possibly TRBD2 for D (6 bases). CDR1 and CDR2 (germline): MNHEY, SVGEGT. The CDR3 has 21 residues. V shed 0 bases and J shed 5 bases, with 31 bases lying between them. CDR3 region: CASSYSTHRDSLLIPRETQYF. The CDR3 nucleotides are TGTGCCAGCAGTTACTCAACCCACCGGGACTCTCTTCTAATCCCTCGTGAGACCCAGTACTTC.

The CDR3: CASSYLLGGRAFF. The CDR3 nucleotides read TGTGCCAGCAGCTATCTACTAGGGGGCCGAGCTTTCTTT. The chain is built from TRBV11-2 and TRBJ1-1; 7 nucleotides align to TRBD1. The length of the CDR3 is 13 residues. The V gene end was trimmed by 4 bases and the J gene end by 10 bases; junction bases not matched to a gene: 9. Germline V lookup: CDR1 SGHAT, CDR2 FQNNGV.

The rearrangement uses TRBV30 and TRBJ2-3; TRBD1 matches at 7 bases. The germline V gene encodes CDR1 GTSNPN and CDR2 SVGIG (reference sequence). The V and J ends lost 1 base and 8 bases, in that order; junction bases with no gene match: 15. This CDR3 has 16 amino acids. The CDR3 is CAWSAVRRQGLSTQYF. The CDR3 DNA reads TGTGCCTGGAGTGCGGTTCGGAGACAGGGTCTCTCTACGCAGTATTTT.